The 18 T cell receptor beta chains reported below all come from one sample, sequenced in a study of blood T cell repertoires in COVID-19. Only in-frame clones appear in the TCRdb table, and some are missing; sequencing was by immunoSEQ multiplex PCR. Seen here are about 200,000 clones, 80% to 90% observed once, and the top ten hold 1.2%. Sequenced material: PBMCs or T cells enriched from blood (not recorded which). These receptors all stem from a man aged 30 to 45 who had recovered from COVID-19.

The chain employs TRBV19 and TRBJ2-7; D is perhaps TRBD2 (6 bases). The CDR3 consists of 14 residues. Trimming stripped 6 bases from V and 0 bases from J, with 12 bases between. CDR1 and CDR2 (germline): LNHDA, SQIVND (reference sequence). The CDR3 DNA follows: TGTGCCAGTAGCGGGACTTCAGGCTCCTACGAGCAGTACTTC. Its translation: CASSGTSGSYEQYF. Looking up the rest from reference TRBV19 and TRBJ2-7 gives the full variable domain: DGGITQSPKYLFRKEGQNVTLSCEQNLNHDAMYWYRQDPGQGLRLIYYSQIVNDFQKGDIAEGYSVSREKKESFPLTVTSAQKNPTAFYLCASSGTSGSYEQYFGPGTRLTVT.

The V and J genes are TRBV4-1 and TRBJ2-7, with TRBD2 matching over 7 bases. CDR1 MGHRA and CDR2 YSYEKL come from the germline V gene. The CDR3 is 16 residues long. The J segment lost 0 bases and the V segment lost 3 bases, leaving 8 bases of the junction unmatched. The DNA of the CDR3 is TGCGCCAGCAGCCAGAGCGGGGCCTCTAGCTCCTACGAGCAGTACTTC. Its translation is CASSQSGASSSYEQYF.

V usage is TRBV10-3 and J usage is TRBJ2-5; TRBD1 aligns across 8 bases. After removal of 6 bases from V and 2 bases from J, the junction contained 5 bases not matched to a gene. The CDR3 is made up of 14 amino acids. The V gene's germline CDR1 is ENHRY and CDR2 SYGVKD. The CDR3: CAIRDTGGQETQYF. As DNA, the CDR3 is TGTGCCATCAGGGACACAGGGGGGCAAGAGACCCAGTACTTC.

This sequence joins TRBV5-1 and TRBJ1-3; possibly TRBD1 for D (6 bases). The V and J ends lost 1 base and 7 bases respectively, with 12 bases between them. This CDR3 has 14 amino acids. The germline V gene has CDR1 SGHRS and CDR2 YFSETQ. The CDR3 here is CASSLPGERNTIYF. CDR3 nucleotide sequence: TGCGCCAGCAGCTTGCCAGGGGAAAGGAACACCATATATTTT.

The chain links TRBV14 to TRBJ2-1, with D perhaps matching TRBD2 (5 bases). The CDR3 has 14 amino acids. The germline V gene encodes CDR1 SGHDN and CDR2 FVKESK. The V and J ends lost 4 bases and 7 bases respectively, with 14 bases between them. The CDR3 protein is CASSPWSGSNEQFF. The DNA for the CDR3 is TGTGCCAGCAGCCCCTGGAGCGGCTCTAATGAGCAGTTCTTC.

The chain has TRBV4-2 and TRBJ1-5; no clear D. CDR1 LGHNA and CDR2 YNFKEQ come from the germline V gene. CDR3 length equals 15 residues. Trimming took 0 bases from V and 9 from J, leaving 15 bases between them. The CDR3 spells CASSQDSGGLSPQHF. CDR3 coding DNA: TGTGCCAGCAGCCAAGATTCAGGAGGCCTCTCGCCCCAGCATTTT.

The CDR3 nucleotides read TGTGCCAGCAGCCAATACAGGGAAAGCTCCTACAATGAGCAGTTCTTC. It translates to CASSQYRESSYNEQFF. J is TRBJ2-1 and V is TRBV16; TRBD1 is a possible D gene (6 bases). V dropped 1 base and J dropped 0 bases, with 10 bases sitting between them. The length of the CDR3 is 16 residues. Germline-derived CDR1 and CDR2 are KGHSY and FQNENV. Full variable domain (outside the CDR3, taken from reference TRBV16 and TRBJ2-1): GEEVAQTPKHLVRGEGQKAKLYCAPIKGHSYVFWYQQVLKNEFKFLISFQNENVFDETGMPKERFSAKCLPNSPCSLEIQATKLEDSAVYFCASSQYRESSYNEQFFGPGTRLTVL.

The V and J genes are TRBV30 and TRBJ1-5; 8 bases fit TRBD1. CDR1 is GTSNPN and CDR2 is SVGIG in the germline V gene (reference sequence). V shed 0 bases and J 4 bases; nucleotides not matched to a gene: 5. The CDR3 length is 15 residues. In nucleotides, the CDR3 is TGTGCCTGGAGTGTAACCCGGACAGGGAATCAGCCCCAGCATTTT. This sequence encodes CAWSVTRTGNQPQHF. The full variable domain, completed using reference TRBV30 and TRBJ1-5, is SQTIHQWPATLVQPVGSPLSLECTVEGTSNPNLYWYRQAAGRGLQLLFYSVGIGQISSEVPQNLSASRPQDRQFILSSKKLLLSDSGFYLCAWSVTRTGNQPQHFGDGTRLSIL.

The V gene is TRBV19, the J gene TRBJ2-2, with D maybe TRBD2 (7 bases). V lost 5 bases to trimming and J lost 0 bases, with 22 bases between them. From germline, CDR1 is LNHDA and CDR2 SQIVND (reference sequence). CDR3 size: 19 residues. The CDR3 region has the DNA TGTGCCAGTAGTTTCAGAGGAGGGGGGGAGAACCCGAACACCGGGGAGCTGTTTTTT. This sequence encodes CASSFRGGGENPNTGELFF.

In DNA, the CDR3 is TGTGCCAGCAGTTTTAGCACGGATGAGACCCAGTACTTC. Translation: CASSFSTDETQYF. The chain carries TRBV27 and TRBJ2-5; D remains unclear. Trimming took 3 bases from V and 5 from J, leaving 10 bases between them. The germline gives CDR1 MNHEY, CDR2 SMNVEV (reference sequence). The CDR3 runs to 13 residues.

Only one count was recorded for this clone. The chain combines TRBV6-6 with TRBJ2-1, with 10 bases matching TRBD1. CDR1 is MNHNY, CDR2 SVGAGI, per germline (reference sequence). This CDR3 is built from 16 residues. V lost 7 bases, J lost 0 bases, and 6 bases stayed unmatched. As DNA, the CDR3 is TGTGCCAGCATAGACAGGGGGCTAAGCTCCTACAATGAGCAGTTCTTC. It specifies CASIDRGLSSYNEQFF.

This chain links TRBV28 with TRBJ2-7; D is possibly TRBD2 (6 bases). Germline CDR1 and CDR2: MDHEN and SYDVKM. V shed 3 bases and J shed 6 bases, with 15 bases lying between them. This CDR3 is built from 14 residues. CDR3 sequence (DNA): TGTGCCAGCAGTTTGGAGGCTACGACTAGCGAGCAGTACTTC. Encoded protein: CASSLEATTSEQYF.

V and J are TRBV5-6 and TRBJ1-2, with D perhaps matching TRBD1 (6 bases). The CDR3 totals 12 residues. The V gene lost 6 bases and the J gene lost 7 bases, with 13 bases spanning the gap. Germline lookup yields CDR1 SGHDT and CDR2 YYEEEE. CDR3 in amino acids: CASMQGFSGYTF. DNA for the CDR3: TGTGCCAGCATGCAGGGGTTTAGTGGCTACACCTTC.

V is TRBV20-1 and J is TRBJ1-1; D gene ambiguous. This CDR3 has 11 residues. The germline gives CDR1 DFQATT, CDR2 SNEGSKA (reference sequence). With 3 bases removed from V and 7 bases from J, the gap between germline ends came to 9 bases. CDR3 nucleotides: TGCAGTGCTAGTCTGCACGGTGAAGCTTTCTTT. This encodes CSASLHGEAFF.

The V call is TRBV4-1, the J call TRBJ2-5; the D is unclear. The CDR3 runs 15 residues. Deletions cut 1 base from V and 5 bases from J, with 14 bases between. Per the germline V gene, CDR1 is MGHRA and CDR2 is YSYEKL. DNA for the CDR3: TGCGCCAGCAGCCAAGTGGGCTTCCCCCAGGAGACCCAGTACTTC. Translating gives CASSQVGFPQETQYF.

The rearrangement uses TRBV9 and TRBJ2-1; TRBD2 matches at 13 bases. Trimming removed 2 bases from V and 4 bases from J; junction bases left unmatched: 3. CDR3 size: 16 residues. Germline CDR1 is SGDLS and CDR2 is YYNGEE. CDR3 region: CASSVQLAGGYNEQFF. CDR3 sequence (DNA): TGTGCCAGCAGCGTGCAACTAGCGGGAGGGTACAATGAGCAGTTCTTC.

The chain is built from TRBV3-1 (or the pseudogene TRBV3-2) and TRBJ2-3, with 14 positions matching TRBD2. This CDR3 spans 19 amino acids. The trim removed 0 bases at V and 2 bases at J, leaving 7 bases unmatched. Germline CDR1 LGHDT, CDR2 YNNKEL (reference sequence). The CDR3 loop reads CASSQDLATSGGATDTQYF. The CDR3 bases are TGTGCCAGCAGCCAAGATCTTGCGACTAGCGGGGGGGCCACAGATACGCAGTATTTT.

Remarks on this clone: In this CDR3 the conserved last residue, phenylalanine or tryptophan, is missing, so a read error is likely. No DNA is shown, since the ends of the CDR3 on it are uncertain; the CDR3 is the one TCRdb lists. The chain combines TRBV27 with TRBJ2-4; the table's D call TRBD1 went unverified against the DNA. In germline, CDR1 is MNHEY, CDR2 SMNVEV (reference sequence). The CDR3 spans 9 residues, counting both ends. This chain's CDR3 is CASSTGTAV.